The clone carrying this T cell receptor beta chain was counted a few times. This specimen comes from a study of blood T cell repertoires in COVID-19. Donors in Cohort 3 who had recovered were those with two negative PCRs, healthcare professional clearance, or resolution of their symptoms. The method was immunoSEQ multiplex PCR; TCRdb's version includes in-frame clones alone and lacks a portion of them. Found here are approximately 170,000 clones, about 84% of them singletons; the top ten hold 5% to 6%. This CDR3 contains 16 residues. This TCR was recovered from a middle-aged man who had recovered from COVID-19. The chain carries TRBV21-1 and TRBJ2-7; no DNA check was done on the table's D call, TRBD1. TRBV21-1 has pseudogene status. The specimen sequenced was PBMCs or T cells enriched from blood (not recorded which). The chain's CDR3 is CASSKRRQGMSYEQYV. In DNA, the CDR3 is TGTGCCAGCAGCAAAAGGCGGCAGGGGATGTCTTACGAGCAGTACGTC.